The 16 T cell receptor beta chains listed next were all sequenced from one sample in a study of CD8+ T cells in alopecia areata (dated by TCRdb to 2016 to 2019). Library creation used the immunoSEQ multiplex PCR assay. For TCR sequencing, RNA was extracted from every sample and reverse transcribed into cDNA to serve as template. Drawn from immuneACCESS, this table holds only the in-frame rearrangements with V and J called that TCRdb kept. Clones are partly lost; checked studies trace under half to an unresolved V gene and leave the rest unexplained. There are some 1,900 clones in this sample, and none of them is a singleton. Around 50% of the sample comes from the top ten. Sequences were obtained from lesional skin. These receptors were taken from a C3H/HeJ mouse with alopecia areata. Mice in this strain carry MHC haplotype H2-k.

This clone was found a few times. The gene names here belong to mouse. The read ends 4 residues shy of where the CDR3 ends; the end is completed using the germline J gene. This chain links TRBV13-1 with TRBJ1-2; tentatively, D is TRBD1 (5 bases). The V gene lost 2 bases and the J gene lost 2 bases, with 7 bases spanning the gap. The V gene's germline CDR1 is NSHNY and CDR2 SYGAGN. CDR3 size: 13 residues. Partial CDR3 DNA: TGTGCCAGCAGTGAGACAGAGAACTCC. Translation: CASSETENS. The CDR3, in full, reads CASSETENSDYTF.

This clone was observed many times. The listed genes are named as in mouse. The DNA ends 4 residues before the CDR3 does, and the rest of the CDR3 is filled in from the germline J gene. V and J are TRBV13-1 and TRBJ2-5; D is unclear. Germline CDR1 NSHNY, CDR2 SYGAGN. The CDR3 is 14 residues long. Incomplete CDR3 DNA: TGTGCCAGCAGTGATGCACAGTGGAGAGAC. Its translation is CASSDAQWRD. The entire CDR3 protein is CASSDAQWRDTQYF.

This clone was detected a few times. Gene names follow the mouse nomenclature. The CDR3 is cut off 4 residues early in the read; its end comes from the germline J gene. The chain links TRBV13-3 to TRBJ2-1, with 7 positions matching TRBD1. CDR1 and CDR2 (germline): NNHDY, SYVADS. The V and J ends lost 5 bases and 1 base, in that order; junction bases with no gene match: 6. This CDR3 spans 15 amino acids. Partial CDR3 DNA: TGTGCCAGCAGCCATCTCAGGGGGAACTATGCT. The encoded protein is CASSHLRGNYA. The whole CDR3 sequence is CASSHLRGNYAEQFF.

This clone was counted ten times or more. The genes are named according to mouse. The read falls 4 residues short of the CDR3 end, and the missing part is taken from the germline J gene. The chain recombines TRBV13-2 with TRBJ2-7; TRBD2 matches 8 bases. The CDR3 has 16 residues. V gave up 0 bases and J gave up 1 base; unmatched junction bases: 6. Germline CDR1 NNHNN, CDR2 SYGAGS (reference sequence). Incomplete CDR3 DNA: TGTGCCAGCGGTGATGCTCCCTGGGGGGAGTCCTAT. Amino acid sequence: CASGDAPWGESY. The full-length CDR3 reads as CASGDAPWGESYEQYF.

Comments on this clone: The genes and germline here are from mouse. From the germline J gene comes the end of the CDR3, since the read stops 4 residues before it. The genes are TRBV13-3 and TRBJ2-5; 9 positions match TRBD2. With 1 base clipped from V and 0 bases from J, the junction kept 3 bases outside the gene matches. Germline V gene sequence: CDR1 NNHDY, CDR2 SYVADS. The CDR3 extends over 16 amino acids. The CDR3 DNA, read in part, is TGTGCCAGCAGTGATTCTGGGGGGGATAACCAAGAC. It specifies CASSDSGGDNQD. The complete CDR3 sequence is CASSDSGGDNQDTQYF.

The sample holds a few counts of this clone. The TCRdb protein and the DNA translation do not line up at residue 16; the protein shown here was made by translating the DNA. Genes here carry mouse names. The read ends 3 residues shy of where the CDR3 ends; the end is completed using the germline J gene. This sample also contains other DNA sequences that code for the same CDR3. The rearrangement uses TRBV13-1 and TRBJ1-3; tentatively, D is TRBD1 (6 bases). The CDR3 is 19 residues long. Trimming left V 0 bases short and J 0 bases short, with 19 bases between. Germline CDR1 is NSHNY and CDR2 is SYGAGN. CDR3 DNA (partial): TGTGCCAGCAGTGATGGCCTGGGGGGGCGTAGGGATTCTGGAAATACG. The encoded protein is CASSDGLGGRRDSGNT. The whole CDR3 is CASSDGLGGRRDSGNTLYF.

This clone was recorded many times. Gene names are the mouse ones. The read ends 4 residues before the CDR3 terminus; that terminus is restored from the germline J gene. V and J are TRBV13-2 and TRBJ2-3; D is ambiguous. Trimming pared 1 base from V and 1 base from J, leaving 7 bases between. The CDR3 runs 14 residues. Germline lookup yields CDR1 NNHNN and CDR2 SYGAGS (reference sequence). The CDR3 reads CASGDNRGAETLYF. CDR3 DNA, as far as it was read: TGTGCCAGCGGTGATAATAGGGGTGCAGAA.

This clone has at least ten counts. Any gene name here is a mouse gene name. The read stops 4 residues short of the end of the CDR3; the missing end is completed from the germline J gene. The chain has TRBV14 and TRBJ1-1; 11 positions match TRBD1. Trimming cost V 4 bases and J 4 bases; bases outside gene matches: 3. CDR3 length equals 14 residues. The germline V gene has CDR1 SGHDT and CDR2 FRDEAV. CDR3 amino acids: CASSAGTGGTEVFF. Partial CDR3 DNA: TGTGCCAGCAGTGCCGGGACAGGGGGCACA. Full variable domain (outside the CDR3, taken from reference TRBV14 and TRBJ1-1): EAGVTQSPRYAVLQEGQAVSFWCDPISGHDTLYWYQQPRDQGPQLLVYFRDEAVIDNSQLPSDRFSAVRPKGTNSTLKIQSAKQGDTATYLCASSAGTGGTEVFFGKGTRLTVV.

To note about this clone: Germline and genes: mouse. The read falls 4 residues short of the CDR3 end, and the missing part is taken from the germline J gene. The chain recombines TRBV13-3 with TRBJ2-1, with D perhaps matching TRBD1 (6 bases). V lost 4 bases and J 1 base, leaving 12 bases between the germline ends. The CDR3 is made up of 15 amino acids. The germline CDR1 and CDR2 sequences are NNHDY and SYVADS. CDR3 in amino acids: CASSPPGQNYAEQFF. CDR3 DNA, as far as it was read: TGTGCCAGCAGTCCCCCGGGACAAAACTATGCT.

This clone was counted many times. TCRdb and the translated DNA give different amino acids at residue 11; the protein presented here is the one translated from the DNA. A read error is the likely source, as a far larger clone sits one nucleotide away. Gene names and germline refer to mouse. The read terminates 3 residues before the CDR3 end, so the remaining end is supplied by the germline J gene. V gene TRBV19 combines with J gene TRBJ1-3; TRBD1 agrees at 8 bases. The CDR3 runs to 14 residues. In germline, CDR1 is FNHDT, CDR2 SITEND (reference sequence). Unmatched junction bases numbered 4, after V lost 6 bases and J lost 2 bases. The part of the CDR3 DNA that was read is TGTGCCAGCACCCCGGACAGGGCTGGAAATACG. Translating gives CASTPDRAGNT. The entire CDR3 reads CASTPDRAGNTLYF.

This clone occurred many times. Mouse gene names and germline throughout. The read ends 4 residues early relative to the CDR3; the germline J gene fills the gap. The chain combines TRBV19 with TRBJ1-2, with D possibly being TRBD1 (6 bases). Germline lookup yields CDR1 FNHDT and CDR2 SITEND (reference sequence). V lost 6 bases to trimming and J lost 0 bases, with 12 bases between them. The CDR3 extends over 14 amino acids. This chain's CDR3 is CASTRDTANSDYTF. The sequenced part of the CDR3 DNA is TGTGCCAGCACCCGGGACACAGCAAACTCC.

This clone was seen ten or more times. Gene names denote mouse genes. The CDR3 is cut off 4 residues early in the read; its end comes from the germline J gene. The chain combines TRBV13-2 with TRBJ2-1; perhaps D is TRBD1 or TRBD2 (6 bases each). CDR3 length: 13 amino acids. CDR1 and CDR2 (germline): NNHNN, SYGAGS (reference sequence). The CDR3 DNA, read in part, is TGTGCCAGCGGTGAGGGGGCGCGAGCT. This gives the protein CASGEGARA. The whole CDR3 is CASGEGARAEQFF.

This clone was counted at least ten times. Gene and germline names: mouse. Sequencing ends 4 residues short of the CDR3 end; the germline J gene provides the rest. The V gene is TRBV31, the J gene TRBJ1-4; D call uncertain. The CDR3 totals 11 residues. Germline V CDR1 and CDR2: GKSSPN, SITVG. V shed 1 base and J shed 5 bases, with 2 bases lying between them. The covered CDR3 bases are TGTGCCTGGAGTCCTAACGAA. As protein: CAWSPNE. The CDR3 reads in full as CAWSPNERLFF.

This clone was detected only a few times. This clone may be a read error of a much larger clone one base away. Here the gene names and germline are mouse. The read falls 4 residues short of the CDR3 end, and the missing part is taken from the germline J gene. J is TRBJ2-2 and V is TRBV31; TRBD1 aligns across 8 bases. J was trimmed by 3 bases and V by 8 bases; bases with no gene match: 11. The CDR3 runs 15 residues. In germline, CDR1 is GKSSPN, CDR2 SITVG. CDR3 residues: CASSTRGLDTGQLYF. Partial CDR3 DNA: TGTGCCAGCAGTACCAGGGGGCTAGACACCGGG.

This clone is termed medium-sized. The gene names given are mouse names. The missing CDR3 end, 4 residues past where the read stops, is filled in from the germline J gene. The same CDR3 also results from other DNA sequences found in this sample. The chain combines TRBV1 with TRBJ2-1; 10 bases map to TRBD2. CDR1 is NSQYPW, CDR2 LRSPGD, per germline (reference sequence). There are 17 residues in the CDR3. J lost 2 bases, V lost 0 bases, and 4 bases had no gene match. CDR3 bases read: TGCACCTGCAGTGCAGATCTCTGGGGGGGCGACTATGCT. Amino acids: CTCSADLWGGDYA. The CDR3, in full, reads CTCSADLWGGDYAEQFF.

Ten or more counts support this clone. Genes and germline are mouse. The CDR3 is cut off 4 residues early in the read; its end comes from the germline J gene. The V gene is TRBV1, the J gene TRBJ2-1; 13 bases align to TRBD2. Looked up from germline, CDR1 is NSQYPW and CDR2 is LRSPGD (reference sequence). There are 18 residues in the CDR3. CDR3 DNA (partial): TGCACCTGCAGTGCAGATAGGGACTGGGGGGGGGATGGGGCT. Translating it yields CTCSADRDWGGDGA. The entire CDR3 is CTCSADRDWGGDGAEQFF.